The 31 T cell receptor beta chains presented below share a single source sample, sequenced in a study of T cells after yellow fever vaccination. TCRdb reprocessed the 5' RACE reads via MiXCR and lists one record per CDR3 protein. The table shows about 260,000 distinct CDR3 sequences, with roughly 5.6% occurring only once. The specimen comprised CD4+ T cells sorted from PBMCs, sampled on the day of the yellow fever booster vaccination. The origin of the receptors is a man aged 18 to 35 who received the YFV17D yellow fever vaccine.

J is TRBJ2-2 and V is TRBV18; D ambiguous. Between the trimmed V and J ends, which lost 5 bases and 1 base, there was a span of 14 bases. The CDR3 spans 16 residues. Germline assignment: CDR1 KGHSH and CDR2 LQKENI. The CDR3 DNA follows: TGTGCCAGCTCAGCAGAGCTACCCAAGAACACCGGGGAGCTGTTTTTT. Its translation is CASSAELPKNTGELFF. Drawing the rest from reference TRBV18 and TRBJ2-2, the complete variable domain is NAGVMQNPRHLVRRRGQEARLRCSPMKGHSHVYWYRQLPEEGLKFMVYLQKENIIDESGMPKERFSAEFPKEGPSILRIQQVVRGDSAAYFCASSAELPKNTGELFFGEGSRLTVL.

Many counts were recorded for this clonotype. The chain recombines TRBV20-1 with TRBJ1-6, with TRBD1 matching over 8 bases. The CDR3 sequence is 13 residues long. Germline CDR1 is DFQATT and CDR2 is SNEGSKA (reference sequence). The J segment lost 8 bases and the V segment lost 7 bases, leaving 7 bases of the junction unmatched. DNA for the CDR3: TGCAGTGGCACCGGGACAGGTGATTCACCCCTCCACTTT. Residues: CSGTGTGDSPLHF.

CDR3 DNA sequence: TGTGCCAGCAAGGCGTTTGTTGGAAACACCATATATTTT. Protein product: CASKAFVGNTIYF. J is TRBJ1-3 and V is TRBV7-2; D is unresolved. The V gene lost 7 bases and the J gene lost 3 bases, with 10 bases spanning the gap. CDR1 SGHTA and CDR2 FQGNSA come from the germline V gene. The CDR3 loop spans 13 amino acids.

This clonotype was found many times. The V and J genes are TRBV5-5 and TRBJ2-5; no definite D call. The CDR3 consists of 12 residues. V lost 2 bases and J 5 bases, leaving 7 bases between the germline ends. The V gene's germline CDR1 is SGHKS and CDR2 YYEKEE (reference sequence). The CDR3 DNA reads as TGTGCCAGCAGCTTTACCCGGGAGACCCAGTACTTC. It translates to CASSFTRETQYF.

This clonotype was seen many times. The CDR3 coding sequence is TGTGCCAGCAGAAGTGGTGGCTATGGCTACACCTTC. Translating it yields CASRSGGYGYTF. The chain carries TRBV12-3 or TRBV12-4 and TRBJ1-2; D ambiguous. The CDR3 runs to 12 residues. V dropped 6 bases and J dropped 4 bases, with 9 bases sitting between them.

This clonotype has at least ten counts. This rearrangement joins TRBV4-1 to TRBJ2-7; D perhaps matches TRBD2 (6 bases). The CDR3 extends over 15 amino acids. Trimming cost V 7 bases and J 9 bases, with 25 bases left between them. CDR1 is MGHRA and CDR2 is YSYEKL in the germline V gene. The DNA for the CDR3 is TGCGCCAGCAACTCCCCTGCGGGGAAGGCTACGCCGCAGTACTTC. As protein: CASNSPAGKATPQYF.

V and J are TRBV12-3 or TRBV12-4 and TRBJ2-5; the match to TRBD2 covers 10 bases. V lost 3 bases, J lost 5 bases, and 12 bases stayed unmatched. CDR3 length equals 17 residues. The CDR3 loop reads CASSFGLAVNLWETQYF. The CDR3 DNA follows: TGTGCCAGCAGTTTTGGACTAGCGGTTAACTTATGGGAGACCCAGTACTTC.

Remarks on this clonotype: At one end the junction does not follow the germline gene, possibly because of a read error. The rearrangement links TRBV6-6 to TRBJ2-4; unclear D gene. The CDR3 contains 16 residues. CDR1 and CDR2 from the germline V gene are MNHNY and SVGAGI (reference sequence). The CDR3 DNA follows: TGTGCCACCAGTTCGCCTATATTTCAAGCCAAAAACATTCAGTACTTC. This codes for CATSSPIFQAKNIQYF.

This clonotype showed up just a few times. The rearrangement joins TRBV7-2 to TRBJ1-6; D gene uncertain. V dropped 3 bases and J dropped 0 bases, with 6 bases sitting between them. CDR1 is SGHTA and CDR2 is FQGNSA in the germline V gene. This CDR3 spans 15 amino acids. The DNA of the CDR3 is TGTGCCAGCAGCTTGGAGAACTCCTATAATTCACCCCTCCACTTT. It is translated as CASSLENSYNSPLHF.

The V and J genes are TRBV6-5 and TRBJ2-7; D call uncertain. This CDR3 has 13 residues. CDR1 and CDR2 (germline): MNHEY, SVGAGI. V gave up 8 bases and J gave up 2 bases, with 13 bases separating them. The CDR3 nucleotides are TGTGCCAGCGGTCAGTCCAGTACCTACGAGCAGTACTTC. As protein: CASGQSSTYEQYF.

The sample holds many counts of this clonotype. The chain combines TRBV4-1 with TRBJ1-1; D is undetermined. The germline gives CDR1 MGHRA, CDR2 YSYEKL. V gave up 2 bases and J gave up 1 base, with 20 bases separating them. The CDR3 runs 18 residues. This chain's CDR3 is CASSQPYEKTRENTEAFF. CDR3 DNA: TGCGCCAGCAGCCAACCGTACGAAAAGACAAGAGAGAACACTGAAGCTTTCTTT.

This clonotype has a handful of counts. DNA for the CDR3: TGTGCCATCCTCTCGGGAGGAACTTCCTATGGCTACACCTTC. Its translation: CAILSGGTSYGYTF. This chain uses TRBV6-2 or TRBV6-3 with TRBJ1-2; D call uncertain. CDR3 length: 14 residues. V lost 10 bases, J lost 4 bases, and 19 bases lay in between. CDR1 and CDR2 from the germline V gene are MNHEY and SVGEGT.

This sequence joins TRBV7-9 and TRBJ2-3; no clear D. Germline CDR1 SEHNR, CDR2 FQNEAQ (reference sequence). V dropped 0 bases and J dropped 2 bases, with 6 bases sitting between them. This CDR3 contains 14 residues. The CDR3: CASSLAQNTDTQYF. In DNA, the CDR3 is TGTGCCAGCAGCTTAGCTCAGAACACAGATACGCAGTATTTT.

The CDR3 region has the DNA TGTGCCAGCATGGGGATCGGTGGGGCCAACGTCCTGACTTTC. Translation: CASMGIGGANVLTF. V gene TRBV2 combines with J gene TRBJ2-6, with D uncertain. V dropped 7 bases and J dropped 3 bases, with 10 bases sitting between them. This CDR3 region has 14 residues. Looked up from germline, CDR1 is SNHLY and CDR2 is FYNNEI. Complete variable domain (other parts from reference TRBV2 and TRBJ2-6): EPEVTQTPSHQVTQMGQEVILRCVPISNHLYFYWYRQILGQKVEFLVSFYNNEISEKSEIFDDQFSVERPDGSNFTLKIRSTKLEDSAMYFCASMGIGGANVLTFGAGSRLTVL.

The chain uses TRBV9 and TRBJ2-2, with no clear D. The germline V gene has CDR1 SGDLS and CDR2 YYNGEE. Trimming took off 0 bases at V and 3 bases at J, with 9 bases between the two ends. The CDR3 covers 15 residues. CDR3 residues: CASSVEASYTGELFF. CDR3 in DNA: TGTGCCAGCAGCGTAGAAGCGTCGTACACCGGGGAGCTGTTTTTT.

This clonotype occurred a few times. The V call is TRBV10-3, the J call TRBJ2-7, with a tentative D call TRBD1 (5 bases). The CDR3 runs 11 residues. Germline lookup yields CDR1 ENHRY and CDR2 SYGVKD. V lost 10 bases to trimming and J lost 6 bases, with 13 bases between them. Here the CDR3 reads CASKGAVEQYF. CDR3 coding DNA: TGTGCCAGCAAAGGGGCGGTCGAGCAGTACTTC.

This clonotype was recorded many times. The V and J genes are TRBV18 and TRBJ1-1; D is undetermined. V lost 8 bases and J 0 bases, leaving 10 bases between the germline ends. Germline CDR1 and CDR2: KGHSH and LQKENI. The CDR3 covers 13 residues. The CDR3 is CASSPDLNTEAFF. As DNA, the CDR3 is TGTGCCAGCAGCCCAGACTTGAACACTGAAGCTTTCTTT.

This clonotype was observed a handful of times. V usage is TRBV5-1 and J usage is TRBJ1-6; 9 positions match TRBD1. The CDR3 consists of 15 residues. Germline CDR1 reads SGHRS; CDR2 reads YFSETQ. J gave up 10 bases and V 4 bases, and 9 bases lay outside the gene matches. CDR3 bases: TGCGCCAGCAGCCCCGGGGGACAGGGTTGGTCACCCCTCCACTTT. As protein: CASSPGGQGWSPLHF.

In this sample, this clonotype turned up a few times. The CDR3: CSVRQGRTDTQHF. In DNA, the CDR3 is TGCAGCGTGCGGCAGGGAAGAACAGATACGCAGCATTTT. This rearrangement joins TRBV29-1 to TRBJ2-3; D is perhaps TRBD1 (5 bases). Judging by the DNA end, TRBJ1-5 fits better; the J call may be wrong. This CDR3 has 13 amino acids. The germline gives CDR1 SQVTM, CDR2 ANQGSEA.

The CDR3 DNA reads as TGCAGCGTTGACCCAAACGCGGATGAAAAACTGTTTTTT. This translates into CSVDPNADEKLFF. The chain has TRBV29-1 and TRBJ1-4; no clear D. CDR1 and CDR2 (germline): SQVTM, ANQGSEA. The V end was cut by 3 bases, the J end by 6 bases, with 11 bases between. The CDR3 contains 13 residues.

This clonotype came up a few times. The chain has TRBV24-1 and TRBJ1-2, with D possibly being TRBD1 (5 bases). The germline V gene encodes CDR1 KGHDR and CDR2 SFDVKD. Trimming took off 7 bases at V and 3 bases at J, with 11 bases between the two ends. The CDR3 has 13 residues. This CDR3 reads CATRGGGDYGYTF. The CDR3 region has the DNA TGTGCCACCAGGGGGGGAGGAGACTATGGCTACACCTTC.

This chain connects TRBV20-1 to TRBJ1-1; TRBD1 is a possible D gene (5 bases). V lost 6 bases to trimming and J lost 4 bases, with 21 bases between them. The CDR3 is 15 amino acids. The germline V gene has CDR1 DFQATT and CDR2 SNEGSKA (reference sequence). The CDR3 reads CSADPRQNEGTEAFF. CDR3 sequence (DNA): TGCAGTGCGGACCCCCGACAGAACGAAGGCACTGAAGCTTTCTTT.

This clonotype appeared a few times. The J gene is TRBJ2-3, the V gene TRBV5-1; D uncertain. Germline V lookup: CDR1 SGHRS, CDR2 YFSETQ. The CDR3 contains 14 residues. V lost 7 bases, J lost 2 bases, and 14 bases lay in between. CDR3 nucleotide sequence: TGCGCCAGCCAGCCGTTTTTTGACACAGATACGCAGTATTTT. It specifies CASQPFFDTDTQYF.

This clonotype came up a few times. The chain is built from TRBV7-2 and TRBJ1-1; TRBD1 aligns across 7 bases. The CDR3 has 15 amino acids. The germline CDR1 and CDR2 sequences are SGHTA and FQGNSA. V trimming: 5 bases; J trimming: 1 base; junction bases outside the gene matches: 7. This CDR3 reads CASSQRGPSNTEAFF. Here the CDR3 DNA reads TGTGCCAGCAGCCAGAGGGGGCCATCGAACACTGAAGCTTTCTTT.

This clonotype was found many times. This chain connects TRBV6-6 to TRBJ1-3, with D unclear. Germline loops: CDR1 MNHNY, CDR2 SVGAGI (reference sequence). CDR3 size: 13 residues. Trimming pared 2 bases from V and 4 bases from J, leaving 6 bases between. The CDR3 DNA reads TGTGCCAGCAGTTACGATGGCGGAAACACCATATATTTT. Protein product: CASSYDGGNTIYF.

In its sample, this clonotype was seen a few times. V usage is TRBV18 and J usage is TRBJ2-3, with TRBD2 matching 11 bases. CDR3 size: 17 residues. Trimming removed 3 bases from V and 4 bases from J; junction bases left unmatched: 9. CDR1 and CDR2 from the germline V gene are KGHSH and LQKENI. The CDR3 region is CASSPILAGAEADTQYF. CDR3 DNA sequence: TGTGCCAGCTCACCTATACTAGCGGGGGCCGAGGCAGATACGCAGTATTTT. Full variable domain (outside the CDR3, taken from reference TRBV18 and TRBJ2-3): NAGVMQNPRHLVRRRGQEARLRCSPMKGHSHVYWYRQLPEEGLKFMVYLQKENIIDESGMPKERFSAEFPKEGPSILRIQQVVRGDSAAYFCASSPILAGAEADTQYFGPGTRLTVL.

The chain's CDR3 is CASSQSALLIRDGVTDTQYF. Written as DNA, the CDR3 is TGCGCCAGCAGCCAAAGTGCTCTTCTAATCCGGGACGGGGTCACAGATACGCAGTATTTT. The V call is TRBV4-1, the J call TRBJ2-3; possibly TRBD1 or TRBD2 for D (5 bases each). Germline CDR1 reads MGHRA; CDR2 reads YSYEKL. The germline V and J ends were trimmed by 2 bases and 2 bases, with 26 bases remaining between them. CDR3 length: 20 amino acids.

At least ten counts were recorded for this clonotype. J is TRBJ2-3 and V is TRBV3-1, with TRBD2 identical over 7 bases. The ends lost 2 bases at V and 1 base at J; junction bases unmatched: 6. The CDR3 consists of 16 residues. The germline gives CDR1 LGHDT, CDR2 YNNKEL (reference sequence). Written as DNA, the CDR3 is TGTGCCAGCAGCCAACTAGAGCGGGACCGCACAGATACGCAGTATTTT. Translation: CASSQLERDRTDTQYF.

This clonotype was seen more than once but under ten times. The chain links TRBV11-2 to TRBJ2-7; 7 bases agree with TRBD2. V shed 5 bases and J 5 bases; nucleotides not matched to a gene: 3. CDR3 size: 12 residues. Germline-derived CDR1 and CDR2 are SGHAT and FQNNGV. DNA for the CDR3: TGTGCCAGCAGCCCGGGACTACACGAGCAGTACTTC. Its protein is CASSPGLHEQYF.

This clonotype was found a few times. The chain combines TRBV5-1 with TRBJ2-1, with TRBD1 matching 9 bases. The CDR3 has 17 residues. The germline V gene encodes CDR1 SGHRS and CDR2 YFSETQ. The trim removed 4 bases at V and 7 bases at J, leaving 15 bases unmatched. In nucleotides, the CDR3 is TGCGCCAGCAGCCAAGAGGGACCGGGACAGGGTATAAATGAGCAGTTCTTC. It codes for CASSQEGPGQGINEQFF.

Only a few counts were recorded for this clonotype. The chain joins TRBV5-4 to TRBJ1-2, with 8 positions matching TRBD1. Germline trimming cut 3 bases from V and 8 bases from J; bases unmatched to any gene: 12. This CDR3 has 15 amino acids. The germline V gene encodes CDR1 SGHNT and CDR2 YYREEE (reference sequence). Here the CDR3 DNA reads TGTGCCAGCAGCTCGTTTATCGGGACAGGAGGAGGCTACACCTTC. It codes for CASSSFIGTGGGYTF.